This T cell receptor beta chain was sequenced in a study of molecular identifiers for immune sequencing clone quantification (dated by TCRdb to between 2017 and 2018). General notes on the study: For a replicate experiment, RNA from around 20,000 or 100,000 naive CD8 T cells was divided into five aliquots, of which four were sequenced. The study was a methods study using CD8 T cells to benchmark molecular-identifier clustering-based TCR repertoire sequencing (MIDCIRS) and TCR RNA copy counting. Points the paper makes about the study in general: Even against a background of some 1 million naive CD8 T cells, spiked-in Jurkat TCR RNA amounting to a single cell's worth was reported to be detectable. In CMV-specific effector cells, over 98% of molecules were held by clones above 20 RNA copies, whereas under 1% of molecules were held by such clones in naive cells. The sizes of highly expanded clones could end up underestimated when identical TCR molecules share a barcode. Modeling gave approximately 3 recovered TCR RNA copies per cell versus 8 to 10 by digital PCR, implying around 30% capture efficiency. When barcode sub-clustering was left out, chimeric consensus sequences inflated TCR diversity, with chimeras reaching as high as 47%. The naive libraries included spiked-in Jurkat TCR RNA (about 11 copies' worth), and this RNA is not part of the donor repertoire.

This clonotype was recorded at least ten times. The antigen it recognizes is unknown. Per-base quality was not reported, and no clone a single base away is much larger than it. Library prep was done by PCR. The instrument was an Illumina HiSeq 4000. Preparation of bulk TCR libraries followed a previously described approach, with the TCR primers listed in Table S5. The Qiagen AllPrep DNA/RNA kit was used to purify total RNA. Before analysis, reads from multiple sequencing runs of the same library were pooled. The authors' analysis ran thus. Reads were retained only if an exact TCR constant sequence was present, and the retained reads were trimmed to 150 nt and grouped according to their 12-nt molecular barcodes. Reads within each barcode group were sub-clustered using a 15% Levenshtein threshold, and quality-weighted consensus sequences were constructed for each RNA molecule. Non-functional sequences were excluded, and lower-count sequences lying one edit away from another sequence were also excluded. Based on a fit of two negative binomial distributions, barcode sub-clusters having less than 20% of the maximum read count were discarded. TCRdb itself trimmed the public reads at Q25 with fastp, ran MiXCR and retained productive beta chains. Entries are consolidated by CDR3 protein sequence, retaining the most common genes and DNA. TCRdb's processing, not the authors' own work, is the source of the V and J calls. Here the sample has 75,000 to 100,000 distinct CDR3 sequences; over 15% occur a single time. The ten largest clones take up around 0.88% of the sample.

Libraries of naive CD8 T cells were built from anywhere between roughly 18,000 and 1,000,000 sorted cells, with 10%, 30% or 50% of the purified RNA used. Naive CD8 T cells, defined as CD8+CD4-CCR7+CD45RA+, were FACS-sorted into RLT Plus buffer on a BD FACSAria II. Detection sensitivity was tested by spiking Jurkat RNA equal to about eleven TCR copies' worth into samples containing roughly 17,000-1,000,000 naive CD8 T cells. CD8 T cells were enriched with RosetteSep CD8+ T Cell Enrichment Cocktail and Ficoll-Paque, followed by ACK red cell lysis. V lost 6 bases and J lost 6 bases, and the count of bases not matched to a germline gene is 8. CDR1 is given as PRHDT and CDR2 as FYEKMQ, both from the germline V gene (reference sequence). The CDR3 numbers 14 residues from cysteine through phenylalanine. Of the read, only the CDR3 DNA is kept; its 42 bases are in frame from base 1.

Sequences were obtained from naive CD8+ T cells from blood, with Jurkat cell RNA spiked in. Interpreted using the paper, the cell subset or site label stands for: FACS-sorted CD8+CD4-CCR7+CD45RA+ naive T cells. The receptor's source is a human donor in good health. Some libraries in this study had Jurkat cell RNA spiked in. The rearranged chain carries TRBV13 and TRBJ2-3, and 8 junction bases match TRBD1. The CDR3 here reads CASSPGQVSDTQYF. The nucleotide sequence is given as TGTGCCAGCAGTCCGGGACAGGTTTCGGATACGCAGTATTTT.